The next 18 T cell receptor beta chains were all read from a single sample in a study of breast tumors, draining lymph nodes, adjacent tissues. One entry per CDR3 protein results from TCRdb running MiXCR on the multiplex PCR reads. The sample records fewer than 25,000 distinct CDR3 sequences, about 61% being singletons. Input material: tumor-adjacent breast tissue. The receptors were gathered from a female donor with breast cancer. Some clones in this sample may be carry-over from other donors' samples.

The count of this clonotype is one. J is TRBJ2-5 and V is TRBV20-1; the D is unclear. The CDR3 loop spans 12 amino acids. V dropped 7 bases and J dropped 5 bases, with 14 bases sitting between them. Germline-derived CDR1 and CDR2 are DFQATT and SNEGSKA (reference sequence). The CDR3 region has the DNA TGCAGTGTTACCGACTTACAGGAGACCCAGTACTTC. Its protein product is CSVTDLQETQYF.

This clonotype is termed medium-sized. CDR3 nucleotides: TGTGCCAGCAGTTCCCCCAGGGGGCTCGGCTACACCTTC. Its protein is CASSSPRGLGYTF. The V call is TRBV12-3 or TRBV12-4, the J call TRBJ1-2; 8 nucleotides align to TRBD1. V dropped 4 bases and J dropped 8; count of bases not matched to a gene: 6. CDR3 length: 13 amino acids.

This clonotype turned up a few times. The CDR3 loop is CASSLGSPYNSPLHF. Written as DNA, the CDR3 is TGTGCCAGCAGCTTGGGCAGCCCCTATAATTCACCCCTCCACTTT. V usage is TRBV5-5 and J usage is TRBJ1-6; D is uncertain. The germline CDR1 and CDR2 sequences are SGHKS and YYEKEE (reference sequence). This CDR3 spans 15 amino acids. Trimming cost V 0 bases and J 2 bases, with 6 bases left between them.

This clonotype was seen once. This rearrangement joins TRBV7-9 to TRBJ1-5, with D possibly matching TRBD1 (5 bases). The V end was cut by 0 bases, the J end by 7 bases, with 10 bases between. This CDR3 is 14 amino acids long. Germline assignment: CDR1 SEHNR and CDR2 FQNEAQ (reference sequence). CDR3 sequence (DNA): TGTGCCAGCAGCTTAGCGACAGTATTCCAGCCCCAGCATTTT. This encodes CASSLATVFQPQHF.

By share, this clonotype counts as medium-sized. This chain uses TRBV11-2 with TRBJ2-7; D remains unclear. V lost 5 bases to trimming and J lost 7 bases, with 21 bases between them. This CDR3 contains 15 residues. Germline CDR1 SGHAT, CDR2 FQNNGV. CDR3 nucleotide sequence: TGTGCCAGCAGCCCCCTGGCCGGTAAAAGGTGGGAGCAGTACTTC. This encodes CASSPLAGKRWEQYF. The full variable domain, with the rest looked up from reference TRBV11-2 and TRBJ2-7, is EAGVAQSPRYKIIEKRQSVAFWCNPISGHATLYWYQQILGQGPKLLIQFQNNGVVDDSQLPKDRFSAERLKGVDSTLKIQPAKLEDSAVYLCASSPLAGKRWEQYFGPGTRLTVT.

Relative to its sample, this clonotype is medium-sized (0.01 to 0.1%). This CDR3 reads CAWAPQGNYGYTF. The CDR3, as DNA: TGTGCCTGGGCCCCGCAGGGGAACTATGGCTACACCTTC. This chain connects TRBV30 to TRBJ1-2; D may be TRBD1 (6 bases). Germline V CDR1 and CDR2: GTSNPN, SVGIG (reference sequence). The CDR3 contains 13 residues. V lost 5 bases to trimming and J lost 2 bases, with 12 bases between them.

This clonotype was counted at least ten times. The V call is TRBV19, the J call TRBJ2-7, with D perhaps TRBD2 (6 bases). V lost 2 bases and J lost 0, with 17 bases in between. Per the germline V gene, CDR1 is LNHDA and CDR2 is SQIVND (reference sequence). This CDR3 is built from 17 residues. For the CDR3, the DNA is TGTGCCAGTAGTATATACCCGGGTAGCGGTAGCTCCTACGAGCAGTACTTC. Its translation: CASSIYPGSGSSYEQYF.

V gene TRBV7-6 combines with J gene TRBJ2-5; 8 bases agree with TRBD1. Germline CDR1 is SGHVS and CDR2 is FNYEAQ. The CDR3 loop spans 13 amino acids. The junction had 3 bases not matched to a gene; V was cut back by 7 bases and J by 2 bases. The CDR3 DNA sequence: TGTGCCAGCAAGGACAGGGAACAAGAGACCCAGTACTTC. Its translation: CASKDREQETQYF.

Relative to its sample, this clonotype is medium-sized. CDR3 bases: TGCAGTGCTAGAGGGCGGACACTCGTAAGGGGAGTCGAGCAGTACTTC. Amino acid sequence: CSARGRTLVRGVEQYF. The V and J genes are TRBV20-1 and TRBJ2-7; D might be TRBD1 or TRBD2, each matching 5 bases. Trimming took off 1 base at V and 6 bases at J, with 22 bases between the two ends. CDR3 length equals 16 residues. Germline loops: CDR1 DFQATT, CDR2 SNEGSKA (reference sequence).

V is TRBV20-1 and J is TRBJ1-6; 10 bases are shared with TRBD1. The CDR3 sequence is 15 residues long. Per germline, CDR1 DFQATT and CDR2 SNEGSKA (reference sequence). J lost 7 bases, V lost 6 bases, and 9 bases had no gene match. This CDR3 is CSAQIDRGRNSPLHF. DNA of the CDR3: TGCAGTGCCCAAATTGACAGGGGGCGGAATTCACCCCTCCACTTT.

Concerning this clonotype: Because the CDR3 is missing its conserved closing phenylalanine or tryptophan, this is likely a read error. The DNA is left out, because the CDR3 cannot be placed on it with certainty; the CDR3 is given as TCRdb lists it. The chain employs TRBV4-3 and TRBJ1-6. The CDR3 sequence runs 8 residues, both termini included. Germline V CDR1 and CDR2: LGHNA, YSLEER. CDR3 sequence reads: CASSLGTS.

This clonotype was counted ten times or more. The rearrangement joins TRBV6-1 to TRBJ2-1; possible D gene TRBD1, 5 bases. The CDR3 sequence is 13 residues long. Trimming shortened V by 3 bases and J by 7 bases, and 10 bases separated the two germline ends. Germline-derived CDR1 and CDR2 are MNHNS and SASEGT. Here the CDR3 DNA reads TGTGCCAGCAGTGACAGGTCAGGGAATGAGCAGTTCTTC. Translation gives CASSDRSGNEQFF.

This clonotype was recorded many times. The gene calls are TRBV3-1 and TRBJ2-7, with 9 bases aligning to TRBD2. The V segment lost 4 bases and the J segment 0 bases; nucleotides outside the gene matches: 4. CDR3 length equals 15 residues. Germline V gives CDR1 LGHDT, CDR2 YNNKEL (reference sequence). CDR3 amino acids: CASSPLAGSSYEQYF. DNA of the CDR3: TGTGCCAGCAGCCCTCTAGCGGGGAGCTCCTACGAGCAGTACTTC.

V is TRBV30 and J is TRBJ1-2; tentative D call: TRBD1 (6 bases). V lost 3 bases and J 5 bases, leaving 16 bases between the germline ends. The CDR3 is made up of 14 amino acids. Germline CDR1 and CDR2: GTSNPN and SVGIG (reference sequence). This CDR3 reads CAWRRGRGIYGYTF. The CDR3 DNA reads as TGTGCCTGGAGACGGGGGCGCGGGATTTATGGCTACACCTTC.

The V call is TRBV7-9, the J call TRBJ2-1, with 7 bases aligning to TRBD2. This CDR3 contains 16 residues. The ends lost 2 bases at V and 4 bases at J; junction bases unmatched: 8. The germline V gene has CDR1 SEHNR and CDR2 FQNEAQ (reference sequence). The DNA of the CDR3 is TGTGCCAGCAGCTTACGGGCTAGCGGAGTTTACAATGAGCAGTTCTTC. This sequence encodes CASSLRASGVYNEQFF.

This clonotype was seen many times. This chain uses TRBV9 with TRBJ2-3; 10 bases are a match to TRBD2. This CDR3 has 18 residues. The germline V gene encodes CDR1 SGDLS and CDR2 YYNGEE. With V trimmed by 0 bases and J by 3 bases, 10 bases remained unmatched. The DNA of the CDR3 is TGTGCCAGCAGCGTAGGGGGAGCGGGGGGGCGGGGAACAGATACGCAGTATTTT. Translated: CASSVGGAGGRGTDTQYF.

J is TRBJ2-7 and V is TRBV20-1; 11 nucleotides align to TRBD2. V was clipped by 5 bases and J by 2 bases; unmatched bases: 5. The CDR3 spans 14 residues. The germline V gene has CDR1 DFQATT and CDR2 SNEGSKA (reference sequence). This CDR3 is CSAPRLAGTYEQYF. CDR3 DNA: TGCAGTGCTCCGAGACTAGCGGGGACCTACGAGCAGTACTTC.

The chain joins TRBV6-6 to TRBJ2-5; 7 bases match TRBD1. Germline V gene lookup returns CDR1 MNHNY and CDR2 SVGAGI (reference sequence). The CDR3 is 14 amino acids. The V segment lost 6 bases and the J segment 5 bases; nucleotides outside the gene matches: 9. This chain's CDR3 is CASRRGQMGETQYF. In DNA, the CDR3 is TGTGCCAGCAGAAGGGGACAGATGGGCGAGACCCAGTACTTC.